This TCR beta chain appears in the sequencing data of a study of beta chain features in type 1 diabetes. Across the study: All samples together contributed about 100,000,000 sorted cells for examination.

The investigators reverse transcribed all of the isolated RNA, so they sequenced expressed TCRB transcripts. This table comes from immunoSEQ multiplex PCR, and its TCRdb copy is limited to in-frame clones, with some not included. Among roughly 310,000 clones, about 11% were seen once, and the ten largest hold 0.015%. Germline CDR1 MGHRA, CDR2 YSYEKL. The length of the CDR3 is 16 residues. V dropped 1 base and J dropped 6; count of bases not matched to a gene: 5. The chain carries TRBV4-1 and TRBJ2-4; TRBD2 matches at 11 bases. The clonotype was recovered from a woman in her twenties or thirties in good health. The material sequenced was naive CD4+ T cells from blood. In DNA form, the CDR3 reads TGCGCCAGCAGCCAAGGTAGCGGGAGGGCGGTAAACATTCAGTACTTC. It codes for CASSQGSGRAVNIQYF.